This T cell receptor (beta chain) derives from a study of T cell repertoires in cytomegalovirus infection. Study context: In the study, CMV epitopes included recently identified HLA-C-restricted and well-studied HLA-B-restricted ones. The public TCR beta signatures pointed to both CMV infection and matching HLA type. Study observations and caveats: HLA-C-restricted CMV-specific TCR beta clonotypes prevailed in the ex vivo response. Adding up the frequency of public TCR beta families identified people who carried CMV plus the relevant HLA.

A single record per CDR3 protein comes from TCRdb applying MiXCR to the reads. The table records fewer than 950,000 distinct CDR3 sequences, roughly 33% of them present only once. This clonotype has more than one count but fewer than ten. The antigen is unknown. The trim removed 5 bases at V and 2 bases at J, leaving 6 bases unmatched. The CDR3 is 15 amino acids. Sequencing was performed on cultured CD8+ T cells from PBMCs, taken from culture after CMV antigen stimulation. This TCR was recovered from a human donor in good health (CMV status not recorded). Some clones in this sample may be carry-over from other donors' samples. V and J are TRBV12-3 or TRBV12-4 and TRBJ2-3, with TRBD2 matching over 8 bases. CDR3: CASSVGRGDTDTQYF. The DNA for the CDR3 is TGTGCCAGCAGTGTTGGGCGGGGGGACACAGATACGCAGTATTTT.